Below are 19 T cell receptor beta chains sequenced from a single sample in a study of cytomegalovirus exposure and HLA in healthy donors. Amplification used 60 Vbeta primers and 13 Jbeta primers. Data came from immunoSEQ multiplex PCR; TCRdb stores just in-frame clones and leaves some out. The repertoire holds around 130,000 clones, 81% seen once, with about 0.74% in the top ten. The sample comprised PBMCs. Every receptor here comes from a man aged 18-30 years in good health and CMV-seronegative.

The CDR3: CASSSGGGQPQHF. The CDR3, as DNA: TGTGCCAGCAGTTCGGGGGGAGGGCAGCCCCAGCATTTT. The gene calls are TRBV6-1 and TRBJ1-5; the D gene is possibly TRBD1 (5 bases). CDR3 length: 13 amino acids. The germline V gene has CDR1 MNHNS and CDR2 SASEGT. V lost 5 bases to trimming and J lost 7 bases, with 12 bases between them.

The V gene is TRBV30, the J gene TRBJ2-7; 9 bases are a match to TRBD2. The V and J ends lost 8 bases and 3 bases, in that order; junction bases with no gene match: 11. Per germline, CDR1 GTSNPN and CDR2 SVGIG (reference sequence). The CDR3 runs 14 residues. CDR3 DNA sequence: TGTGCCAACGGCGGGGGGGGCGGCTACTACGAGCAGTACTTC. Amino acids: CANGGGGGYYEQYF.

This clone came up once. The chain has TRBV11-3 and TRBJ2-1; 7 bases map to TRBD2. The germline gives CDR1 SGHNT, CDR2 YENEEA. The trim removed 5 bases at V and 8 bases at J, leaving 6 bases unmatched. This CDR3 has 13 residues. In DNA, the CDR3 is TGTGCCAGCAGCGTGGGGGGGGATGATGAGCAGTTCTTC. This gives the protein CASSVGGDDEQFF.

V is TRBV5-1 and J is TRBJ2-3; 10 nucleotides align to TRBD2. Per the germline V gene, CDR1 is SGHRS and CDR2 is YFSETQ. With 0 bases clipped from V and 3 bases from J, the junction kept 1 base outside the gene matches. The CDR3 runs to 15 residues. The CDR3 sequence: CASSLVAGGTDTQYF. In nucleotides, the CDR3 is TGCGCCAGCAGCTTGGTAGCGGGGGGTACAGATACGCAGTATTTT.

The chain recombines TRBV29-1 with TRBJ2-7; D may be TRBD2 (6 bases). Trimming stripped 1 base from V and 2 bases from J, with 12 bases between. CDR3 length: 14 amino acids. Germline V gives CDR1 SQVTM, CDR2 ANQGSEA. CDR3 in amino acids: CSVEVGDSTYEQYF. The CDR3 DNA follows: TGCAGCGTTGAAGTCGGGGACTCAACCTACGAGCAGTACTTC.

The genes are TRBV30 and TRBJ1-2; the D is unclear. This CDR3 region has 13 residues. Trimming removed 8 bases from V and 4 bases from J, with 17 bases in between. CDR1 is GTSNPN, CDR2 SVGIG, per germline (reference sequence). The CDR3 loop is CARSPVGIYGYTF. The CDR3 coding sequence is TGTGCCAGATCCCCCGTCGGTATCTATGGCTACACCTTC.

The chain is built from TRBV6-5 and TRBJ1-5, with D tentatively TRBD1 (6 bases). The V end lost 4 bases, the J end lost 4 bases, and 14 bases lay between the germline ends. CDR1 and CDR2 (germline): MNHEY, SVGAGI. CDR3 size: 15 residues. The CDR3 DNA reads as TGTGCCAGCAGTTCCCTACAGGGACGAAATCAGCCCCAGCATTTT. Protein sequence: CASSSLQGRNQPQHF.

Concerning this clone itself: Mismatch with germline at one junction end may stem from a read error. The gene calls are TRBV18 and TRBJ1-2; no clear D. From germline, CDR1 is KGHSH and CDR2 LQKENI. The CDR3 is 13 amino acids. In DNA form, the CDR3 reads TGTGCCAGCTCACCACGTGACGGAGGCAATCAAGCCTTC. Encoded protein: CASSPRDGGNQAF.

The chain recombines TRBV7-9 with TRBJ2-1, with 10 bases lining up with TRBD1. The V segment lost 4 bases and the J segment 9 bases; nucleotides outside the gene matches: 9. CDR1 is SEHNR and CDR2 is FQNEAQ in the germline V gene (reference sequence). CDR3 length: 15 amino acids. CDR3 nucleotide sequence: TGTGCCAGCAGCTCCCGGGGACAGGGGACGGGTGAGCAGTTCTTC. This translates into CASSSRGQGTGEQFF.

CDR3 sequence: CATSRSGKETQYF. The CDR3 nucleotides read TGTGCCACCAGCAGGTCAGGGAAAGAGACCCAGTACTTC. The rearrangement links TRBV15 to TRBJ2-5, with D possibly TRBD1 on 5 matching bases. The CDR3 loop spans 13 amino acids. Deletions cut 3 bases from V and 3 bases from J, with 8 bases between. Germline values: CDR1 LNHNV, CDR2 YYDKDF (reference sequence). The whole variable domain, filled in from reference TRBV15 and TRBJ2-5, reads DAMVIQNPRYQVTQFGKPVTLSCSQTLNHNVMYWYQQKSSQAPKLLFHYYDKDFNNEADTPDNFQSRRPNTSFCFLDIRSPGLGDTAMYLCATSRSGKETQYFGPGTRLLVL.

This chain uses TRBV5-4 with TRBJ2-5; 9 bases align to TRBD2. The V gene's germline CDR1 is SGHNT and CDR2 YYREEE (reference sequence). V was clipped by 2 bases and J by 2 bases; unmatched bases: 10. This CDR3 has 17 amino acids. The DNA for the CDR3 is TGTGCCAGCAGCTTAACCCGACAGCGGGGGGTACAAGAGACCCAGTACTTC. Translation gives CASSLTRQRGVQETQYF.

The chain recombines TRBV7-3 with TRBJ1-1, with D perhaps matching TRBD1 (5 bases). The CDR3 sequence is 15 residues long. Germline V lookup: CDR1 SGHTA, CDR2 FQGTGA. V was cut by 5 bases and J by 1 base, with 14 bases left in between. This CDR3 is CASSPAGTKNTEAFF. DNA of the CDR3: TGTGCCAGCAGCCCCGCTGGGACTAAGAACACTGAAGCTTTCTTT.

This clone was seen once. The chain uses TRBV5-1 and TRBJ1-1; tentatively, D is TRBD1 (5 bases). Germline V gives CDR1 SGHRS, CDR2 YFSETQ. The CDR3 spans 15 residues. The V end lost 4 bases, the J end lost 4 bases, and 17 bases lay between the germline ends. The CDR3 DNA reads as TGCGCCAGCAGCCTAGATGGATTCGGGGGCACTGAAGCTTTCTTT. Amino acids: CASSLDGFGGTEAFF.

The gene calls are TRBV7-2 and TRBJ2-7; 8 positions match TRBD1. V lost 5 bases, J lost 0 bases, and 3 bases stayed unmatched. CDR1 SGHTA and CDR2 FQGNSA come from the germline V gene. The CDR3 has 14 residues. This chain's CDR3 is CASSPTGDSYEQYF. In DNA, the CDR3 is TGTGCCAGCAGCCCGACAGGGGACTCCTACGAGCAGTACTTC.

V is TRBV28 and J is TRBJ1-6, with 8 bases identical to TRBD1. Germline values: CDR1 MDHEN, CDR2 SYDVKM. CDR3 size: 15 residues. V trimming: 3 bases; J trimming: 11 bases; junction bases outside the gene matches: 9. In nucleotides, the CDR3 is TGTGCCAGCAGTTTCTACCAGGGGGCGAAACCACCCCTCCACTTT. It yields the protein CASSFYQGAKPPLHF.

The rearrangement joins TRBV28 to TRBJ1-4; D not certain. Germline V CDR1 and CDR2: MDHEN, SYDVKM. The CDR3 has 14 amino acids. V was cut by 3 bases and J by 0 bases, with 5 bases left in between. The CDR3 DNA reads as TGTGCCAGCAGTTTTTCAGCAACTAATGAAAAACTGTTTTTT. It encodes CASSFSATNEKLFF. The whole variable domain, remainder taken from reference TRBV28 and TRBJ1-4, is DVKVTQSSRYLVKRTGEKVFLECVQDMDHENMFWYRQDPGLGLRLIYFSYDVKMKEKGDIPEGYSVSREKKERFSLILESASTNQTSMYLCASSFSATNEKLFFGSGTQLSVL.

The chain links TRBV7-2 to TRBJ1-3; no firm D call. Trimming left V 5 bases short and J 3 bases short, with 8 bases between. Germline CDR1 reads SGHTA; CDR2 reads FQGNSA. This CDR3 comprises 13 residues. DNA of the CDR3: TGTGCCAGCAGCCCAGGAGGTGGAAACACCATATATTTT. It encodes CASSPGGGNTIYF.

The chain carries TRBV27 and TRBJ2-3; D is undetermined. There are 13 residues in the CDR3. Germline V gives CDR1 MNHEY, CDR2 SMNVEV (reference sequence). V lost 3 bases and J lost 2, with 6 bases in between. This CDR3 reads CASSFQITDTQYF. The CDR3 nucleotides read TGTGCCAGCAGTTTTCAGATCACAGATACGCAGTATTTT.

This clone has more than one count but fewer than ten. The genes are TRBV6-6 and TRBJ1-1, with D unresolved. The CDR3 runs 14 residues. Germline CDR1 MNHNY, CDR2 SVGAGI (reference sequence). Between the trimmed V and J ends, which lost 6 bases and 4 bases, there was a span of 15 bases. For the CDR3, the DNA is TGTGCCAGCAGCCCCGAAATCGAGAGCACTGAAGCTTTCTTT. It encodes CASSPEIESTEAFF.